Sequencing of this T cell receptor beta chain was carried out in a study of T cells in Graves' hyperthyroidism and ophthalmopathy. RNA transcripts served as the template for amplifying TCR beta CDR3 regions. First-round RT-PCR of the TCR CDR3 relied on the HTBI primer set. MiXCR, run by TCRdb on the multiplex PCR reads, gives a single entry per CDR3 protein. Here the sample spans about 500,000 distinct CDR3 sequences, approximately 48% being singletons. Sequences were obtained from peripheral blood or thyroid tissue (not recorded which). This receptor was obtained from an adult woman with Graves' disease, either hyperthyroidism or ophthalmopathy (not recorded which).

The CDR3 here is CASQLGLFGGTGELFF. As DNA, the CDR3 is TGTGCCAGCCAACTGGGCCTCTTTGGCGGCACCGGGGAGCTGTTTTTT. This chain joins TRBV5-8 and TRBJ2-2; no clear D gene. Trimming shortened V by 7 bases and J by 4 bases, and 20 bases separated the two germline ends. Germline CDR1 SGHTS, CDR2 YDEGEE. The CDR3 is 16 amino acids.